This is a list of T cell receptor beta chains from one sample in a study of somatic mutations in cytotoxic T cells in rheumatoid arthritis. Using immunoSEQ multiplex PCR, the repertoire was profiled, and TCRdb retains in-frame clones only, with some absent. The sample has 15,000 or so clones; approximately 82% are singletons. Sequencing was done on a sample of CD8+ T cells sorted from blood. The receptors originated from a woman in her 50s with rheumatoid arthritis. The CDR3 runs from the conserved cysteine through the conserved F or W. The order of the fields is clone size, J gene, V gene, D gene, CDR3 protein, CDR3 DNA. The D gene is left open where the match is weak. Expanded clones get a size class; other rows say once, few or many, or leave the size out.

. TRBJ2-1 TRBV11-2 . CASSLGGAEQFF TGTGCCAGCAGCCTGGGGGGGGCGGAGCAGTTCTTC
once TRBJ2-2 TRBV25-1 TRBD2 CASSDTAGGHTGELFF TGTGCCAGCAGTGACACAGCGGGAGGCCACACCGGGGAGCTGTTTTTT
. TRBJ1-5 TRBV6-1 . CASSEDPGWDQPQHF TGTGCCAGCAGTGAAGATCCAGGGTGGGATCAGCCCCAGCATTTT
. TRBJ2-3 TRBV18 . CASSPQRSGGSTDTQYF TGTGCCAGCTCACCACAGCGGAGTGGGGGGAGCACAGATACGCAGTATTTT
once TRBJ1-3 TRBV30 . CAWNFGSGNTIYF TGTGCCTGGAACTTTGGGTCTGGAAACACCATATATTTT
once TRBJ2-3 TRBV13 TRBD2 CASSGPSGSGDTQYF TGTGCCAGCAGCGGCCCTAGCGGGAGTGGAGATACGCAGTATTTT
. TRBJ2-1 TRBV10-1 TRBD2 CAATSGGYNEQFF TGCGCCGCTACTAGCGGGGGCTACAATGAGCAGTTCTTC
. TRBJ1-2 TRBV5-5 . CATNQNTENYGYTF TGTGCCACCAACCAAAACACAGAAAACTATGGCTACACCTTC
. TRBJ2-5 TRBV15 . CATSREGGQRGETQYF TGTGCCACCAGCAGAGAGGGGGGACAACGAGGGGAGACCCAGTACTTC
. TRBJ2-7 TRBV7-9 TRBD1 CASTTTHRTGIDYEQYF TGTGCCAGCACCACTACCCACCGGACAGGGATTGACTACGAGCAGTACTTC
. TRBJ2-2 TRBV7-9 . CASETNTGELFF TGTGCCAGCGAGACGAACACCGGGGAGCTGTTTTTT
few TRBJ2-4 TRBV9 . CASSRGLENIQYF TGTGCCAGCAGCCGGGGGCTAGAAAACATTCAGTACTTC
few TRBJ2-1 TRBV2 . CASTEGRPSSYNEQFF TGTGCCAGCACTGAGGGGCGTCCAAGCTCCTACAATGAGCAGTTCTTC
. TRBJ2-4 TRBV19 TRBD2 CASSLGLAGGLDIQYF TGTGCCAGTAGCCTGGGACTAGCGGGGGGGCTGGACATTCAGTACTTC
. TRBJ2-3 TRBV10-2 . CASRPSAGAGDTQYF TGCGCCAGCAGGCCCTCCGCGGGGGCCGGAGATACGCAGTATTTT
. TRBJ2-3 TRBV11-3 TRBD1 CASSNRQGADTQYF TGTGCCAGCAGCAACCGACAGGGTGCAGATACGCAGTATTTT
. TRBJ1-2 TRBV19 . CATATGYGYTF TGTGCCACCGCGACAGGCTATGGCTACACCTTC
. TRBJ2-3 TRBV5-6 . CASSLDTQADTQYF TGTGCCAGCAGCTTGGACACCCAGGCAGATACGCAGTATTTT
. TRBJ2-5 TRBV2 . CASSEPPQETQYF TGTGCCAGCAGTGAACCGCCCCAAGAGACCCAGTACTTC
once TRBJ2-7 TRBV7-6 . CASSDGGEREQYF TGTGCCAGCAGCGATGGTGGGGAGCGCGAGCAGTACTTC
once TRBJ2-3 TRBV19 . CASSGLITDTQYF TGTGCCAGTAGTGGACTGATCACAGATACGCAGTATTTT
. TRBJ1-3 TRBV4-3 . CASSQDRFSSGNTIYF TGCGCCAGCAGCCAAGATCGGTTTAGCTCTGGAAACACCATATATTTT
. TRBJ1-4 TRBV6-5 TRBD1 CASSVRGTGPLELFF TGTGCCAGCAGCGTCCGAGGGACAGGGCCATTGGAACTGTTTTTT
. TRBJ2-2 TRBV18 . CASSPGLGLSNTGELFF TGTGCCAGCTCACCAGGCTTAGGACTATCTAACACCGGGGAGCTGTTTTTT
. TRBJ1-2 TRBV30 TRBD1 CAPCRGACGYTF TGTGCCCCCTGCAGGGGGGCCTGTGGCTACACCTTC
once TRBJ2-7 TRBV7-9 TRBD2 CASSSAGGGQYEQYF TGTGCCAGCAGTTCTGCCGGGGGGGGCCAGTACGAGCAGTACTTC
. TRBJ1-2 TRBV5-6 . CASSLAGSGGTVRYGYTF TGTGCCAGCAGCTTGGCCGGGAGTGGAGGTACGGTACGATATGGCTACACCTTC
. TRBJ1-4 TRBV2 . CASSGASADNEKLFF TGTGCCAGCAGCGGGGCGTCGGCAGATAATGAAAAACTGTTTTTT
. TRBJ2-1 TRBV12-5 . CASGTQREEQFF TGTGCTAGTGGTACCCAGAGGGAAGAGCAGTTCTTC
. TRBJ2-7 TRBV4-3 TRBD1 CASSQSRTGTSYEQYF TGCGCCAGCAGCCAATCTCGGACAGGGACATCCTACGAGCAGTACTTC
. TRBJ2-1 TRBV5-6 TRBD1 CASSLDGDRGTPDHNEQFF TGTGCCAGCAGCTTGGACGGGGACAGGGGGACCCCGGACCACAATGAGCAGTTCTTC
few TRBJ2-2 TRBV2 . CASLGTGELFF TGTGCCAGCCTTGGCACCGGGGAGCTGTTTTTT
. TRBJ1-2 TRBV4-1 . CASSQEAGNNYGYTF TGCGCCAGCAGCCAAGAGGCAGGAAACAACTATGGCTACACCTTC
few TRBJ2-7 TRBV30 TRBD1 CACPGQGSREQYF TGTGCCTGCCCGGGACAGGGGTCCAGGGAGCAGTACTTC
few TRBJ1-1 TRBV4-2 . CASSQGQNTEAFF TGTGCCAGCAGCCAAGGGCAGAACACTGAAGCTTTCTTT
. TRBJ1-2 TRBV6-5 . CASSPGGLGYTF TGTGCCAGCAGCCCAGGAGGCCTAGGCTACACCTTC
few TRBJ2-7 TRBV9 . CASSVGPANEQYF TGTGCCAGCAGCGTAGGGCCTGCTAACGAGCAGTACTTC
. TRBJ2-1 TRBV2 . CASSDSRLAPNEQFF TGTGCCAGCAGTGATAGTCGGCTAGCACCCAATGAGCAGTTCTTC
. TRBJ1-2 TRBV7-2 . CASSPPGLGYGYTF TGTGCCAGCAGCCCCCCCGGGCTCGGGTATGGCTACACCTTC
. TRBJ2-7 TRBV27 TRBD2 CASSYSGGPNYEQYF TGTGCCAGCAGCTATAGCGGGGGGCCGAACTACGAGCAGTACTTC
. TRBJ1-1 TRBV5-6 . CASSQTVMNTEAFF TGTGCCAGCAGCCAGACAGTAATGAACACTGAAGCTTTCTTT
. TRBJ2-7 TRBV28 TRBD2 CASRQTSGRLYEQYF TGTGCCAGCAGGCAGACTAGCGGGAGATTGTACGAGCAGTACTTC
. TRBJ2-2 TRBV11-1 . CASSGSREHTNTGELFF TGTGCCAGCAGCGGATCCCGGGAACATACGAACACCGGGGAGCTGTTTTTT
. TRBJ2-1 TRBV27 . CASSLSSYNEQFF TGTGCCAGCAGTCTAAGCTCCTACAATGAGCAGTTCTTC
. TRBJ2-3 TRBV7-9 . CASSSFTDTQYF TGTGCCAGCAGCTCCTTCACAGATACGCAGTATTTT
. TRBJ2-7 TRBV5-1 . CASSLTAYEQYF TGCGCCAGCAGCTTAACAGCCTACGAGCAGTACTTC
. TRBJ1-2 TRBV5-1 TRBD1 CASEQAPGGTF TGCGCCAGCGAGCAGGCGCCAGGGGGCACCTTC
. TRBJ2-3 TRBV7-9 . CASSSDRTADTQYF TGTGCCAGCAGCTCCGACAGGACTGCAGATACGCAGTATTTT
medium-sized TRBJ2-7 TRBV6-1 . CASILGGAYEQYF TGTGCCAGCATCTTGGGGGGTGCCTACGAGCAGTACTTC
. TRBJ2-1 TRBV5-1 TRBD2 CASSFSSGGAYNEQFF TGCGCCAGCAGCTTCTCAAGCGGGGGGGCCTACAATGAGCAGTTCTTC
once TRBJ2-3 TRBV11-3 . CASSLGDSFTDTQYF TGTGCCAGCAGCTTAGGGGATTCATTCACAGATACGCAGTATTTT
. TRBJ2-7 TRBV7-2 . CASSLGGERYEQYF TGTGCCAGCAGCTTAGGCGGGGAACGATACGAGCAGTACTTC
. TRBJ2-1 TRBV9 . CASSSGGLYNEQFF TGTGCCAGCAGCTCCGGGGGCCTATACAATGAGCAGTTCTTC
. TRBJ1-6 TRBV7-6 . CASSLYRFGSPLHF TGTGCCAGCAGCTTATATAGGTTTGGTTCACCCCTCCACTTT